The 6 T cell receptor beta chains reported below all come from one sample, sequenced in a study of human T cells and chemical hapten exposure. TCRdb independently ran MiXCR on the RACE reads; one entry per CDR3 protein. Among under 110,000 distinct CDR3 sequences, around 12% were seen once, and the ten largest hold about 1.6%. Time point meaning: pre-sensitization, week 0. Stated treatment: therapeutic diphenylcyclopropenone sensitization with weekly scalp DPC. The sequencing used whole blood, collected in connection with sensitization to the hapten diphenylcyclopropenone (DPC). Every receptor here comes from a woman aged 45-59 years with alopecia areata. Some clones in this sample may be carry-over from other donors' samples.

The chain employs TRBV6-6 and TRBJ2-7; 11 nucleotides match TRBD1. CDR3 length: 15 amino acids. The V gene end was trimmed by 5 bases and the J gene end by 5 bases; junction bases not matched to a gene: 8. CDR1 is MNHNY and CDR2 is SVGAGI in the germline V gene (reference sequence). Written as DNA, the CDR3 is TGTGCCAGCAGTCCTCCGGGACAGGGGGGGCACGAGCAGTACTTC. Translating gives CASSPPGQGGHEQYF.

This clonotype has just a few counts. The V and J genes are TRBV7-9 and TRBJ1-1; TRBD1 might be the D (6 bases). From germline, CDR1 is SEHNR and CDR2 FQNEAQ (reference sequence). The ends were cut back, 5 bases at V and 4 bases at J, with 17 bases in the middle. CDR3 length: 15 residues. The CDR3 loop reads CASSPRVGGGTEAFF. DNA for the CDR3: TGTGCCAGCAGCCCGCGTGTAGGGGGGGGCACTGAAGCTTTCTTT.

A few counts support this clonotype. The chain employs TRBV7-2 and TRBJ1-1; TRBD1 matches at 7 bases. This CDR3 comprises 15 residues. The germline CDR1 and CDR2 sequences are SGHTA and FQGNSA. V trimming: 4 bases; J trimming: 1 base; junction bases outside the gene matches: 6. CDR3 bases: TGTGCCAGCAGCTCACAGGGGATAGGGAACACTGAAGCTTTCTTT. Protein: CASSSQGIGNTEAFF.

Note on this clonotype: No conserved phenylalanine or tryptophan ends this CDR3, so it is likely a read error. The chain recombines TRBV6-1 with TRBJ2-5; weak D call: TRBD1 (6 bases). The CDR3 is made up of 14 amino acids. With 3 bases removed from V and 6 bases from J, the gap between germline ends came to 14 bases. CDR1 and CDR2 from the germline V gene are MNHNS and SASEGT. The CDR3 region has the DNA TGTGCCAGCAGTGAGATGGGGGCGTCTAAGACCCAGTACTTA. This codes for CASSEMGASKTQYL.

The chain uses TRBV12-3 or TRBV12-4 and TRBJ1-1; maybe TRBD1 (6 bases). With 3 bases removed from V and 1 base from J, the gap between germline ends came to 12 bases. The CDR3 is 15 residues long. Written as DNA, the CDR3 is TGTGCCAGCAGTTTGGGGGGCCCTGGGAACACTGAAGCTTTCTTT. Its translation: CASSLGGPGNTEAFF.

This clonotype was counted a few times. The chain combines TRBV7-9 with TRBJ2-1; TRBD2 aligns across 7 bases. V shed 9 bases and J 4 bases; nucleotides not matched to a gene: 9. The CDR3 has 14 amino acids. The germline V gene encodes CDR1 SEHNR and CDR2 FQNEAQ (reference sequence). Here the CDR3 DNA reads TGTGCCAGTACGCCGGGACTATCTTACAATGAGCAGTTCTTC. Protein product: CASTPGLSYNEQFF.